One sample yielded the 23 T cell receptor beta chains listed below, sequenced in a study of lymphopenia after photon versus proton radiotherapy. Assay: immunoSEQ multiplex PCR; the TCRdb copy retains only in-frame clones and omits some. The sample lists tens of thousands of clones, around nine tenths occurring once. The material sequenced was peripheral blood, taken from a patient treated with proton-based radiotherapy. The receptor set was obtained from a woman aged 55-69 years with cholangiocarcinoma. Some clones in this sample may be carry-over from other donors' samples.

The J gene is TRBJ1-4, the V gene TRBV9, with TRBD1 identical over 9 bases. The V gene's germline CDR1 is SGDLS and CDR2 YYNGEE. J lost 7 bases, V lost 3 bases, and 19 bases had no gene match. The CDR3 has 19 amino acids. The CDR3 region is CASSATQGAGSGTAEKLFF. In nucleotides, the CDR3 is TGTGCCAGCAGCGCGACACAGGGGGCCGGTAGCGGTACCGCTGAAAAACTGTTTTTT.

This clone was seen a handful of times. V gene TRBV6-5 combines with J gene TRBJ2-7, with 7 nucleotides matching TRBD1. Looked up from germline, CDR1 is MNHEY and CDR2 is SVGAGI. CDR3 length: 13 residues. The V segment lost 10 bases and the J segment 0 bases; nucleotides outside the gene matches: 6. In DNA form, the CDR3 reads TGTGCCACGCGAGGGGACAGCTCCTACGAGCAGTACTTC. Its protein is CATRGDSSYEQYF.

The rearrangement uses TRBV6-1 and TRBJ1-3; D is ambiguous. The germline CDR1 and CDR2 sequences are MNHNS and SASEGT. Trimming took off 5 bases at V and 3 bases at J, with 8 bases between the two ends. This CDR3 contains 13 residues. DNA for the CDR3: TGTGCCAGCAGTCGAGGGCATGGAAACACCATATATTTT. Translating gives CASSRGHGNTIYF.

The chain has TRBV15 and TRBJ1-2; D is undetermined. CDR1 and CDR2 from the germline V gene are LNHNV and YYDKDF (reference sequence). V gave up 0 bases and J gave up 5 bases, with 16 bases separating them. CDR3 length equals 16 residues. CDR3 sequence: CATSRDSGFGIYGYTF. Here the CDR3 DNA reads TGTGCCACCAGCAGAGATTCGGGTTTTGGGATATATGGCTACACCTTC.

The CDR3 reads CASSLVAGTGGGYTF. The CDR3, as DNA: TGCGCCAGCAGCTTGGTCGCCGGGACAGGGGGTGGCTACACCTTC. This chain links TRBV5-1 with TRBJ1-2; 11 bases map to TRBD1. The length of the CDR3 is 15 residues. V was pared by 0 bases and J by 7 bases, with 5 bases of the junction left unmatched. Germline CDR1 is SGHRS and CDR2 is YFSETQ.

V usage is TRBV5-1 and J usage is TRBJ2-7, with 12 bases fitting TRBD2. Per the germline V gene, CDR1 is SGHRS and CDR2 is YFSETQ. Trimming at V came to 0 bases and at J to 13 bases, leaving 11 bases not matched to a gene. CDR3 size: 15 residues. The CDR3 reads CASSLEGLAGYAFYF. The CDR3 DNA is TGCGCCAGCAGCTTGGAAGGACTAGCGGGATACGCCTTCTACTTC.

This rearrangement joins TRBV19 to TRBJ1-2; 7 bases align to TRBD1. J gave up 1 base and V 5 bases, and 7 bases lay outside the gene matches. Germline loops: CDR1 LNHDA, CDR2 SQIVND (reference sequence). The CDR3 is made up of 15 amino acids. The CDR3 region is CASSPRQGDNYGYTF. The CDR3 bases are TGTGCCAGTAGTCCTCGACAGGGAGATAACTATGGCTACACCTTC.

The gene calls are TRBV5-6 and TRBJ1-6; D not certain. The V and J ends lost 1 base and 8 bases respectively, with 10 bases between them. The CDR3 contains 14 residues. Germline V gene data show CDR1 as SGHDT and CDR2 as YYEEEE. Here the CDR3 reads CASSLSTFHSPLHF. The CDR3 DNA follows: TGTGCCAGCAGCTTGTCCACCTTTCATTCACCCCTCCACTTT.

V and J are TRBV18 and TRBJ1-4; D perhaps matches TRBD1 (6 bases). Germline CDR1 reads KGHSH; CDR2 reads LQKENI. This CDR3 contains 14 residues. Trimming shortened V by 2 bases and J by 8 bases, and 12 bases separated the two germline ends. DNA of the CDR3: TGTGCCAGCTCACCAGGGGGCACGGAGGAAAAACTGTTTTTT. Residues: CASSPGGTEEKLFF.

This clone showed up just once. The chain combines TRBV19 with TRBJ2-3, with a tentative D call TRBD1 (6 bases). Germline loops: CDR1 LNHDA, CDR2 SQIVND (reference sequence). The CDR3 contains 16 residues. Trimming removed 4 bases from V and 1 base from J, with 15 bases in between. The CDR3 bases are TGTGCCAGTAGTAGTGACAGGTCCTCAGGCACAGATACGCAGTATTTT. Translation: CASSSDRSSGTDTQYF.

This clone was seen only a few times. The chain carries TRBV2 and TRBJ1-5; D not certain. Trimming removed 3 bases at V and 5 bases at J, with 8 bases between. This CDR3 contains 13 residues. Germline V gene sequence: CDR1 SNHLY, CDR2 FYNNEI. The DNA of the CDR3 is TGTGCCAGCAGTGACACCAAAGATCAGCCCCAGCATTTT. Residues: CASSDTKDQPQHF.

This clone has just one count. CDR3 nucleotides: TGTGCCAGCAGCTTTCAAGGCTGGGAGCTGTTTTTT. Protein sequence: CASSFQGWELFF. This rearrangement joins TRBV5-6 to TRBJ2-2; D is unresolved. CDR1 is SGHDT, CDR2 YYEEEE, per germline. The CDR3 is 12 residues long. Trimming stripped 2 bases from V and 9 bases from J, with 8 bases between. Full variable domain (remainder filled in from reference TRBV5-6 and TRBJ2-2): DAGVTQSPTHLIKTRGQQVTLRCSPKSGHDTVSWYQQALGQGPQFIFQYYEEEERQRGNFPDRFSGHQFPNYSSELNVNALLLGDSALYLCASSFQGWELFFGEGSRLTVL.

J is TRBJ2-1 and V is TRBV6-5; perhaps TRBD1 as D (5 bases). Trimming pared 5 bases from V and 8 bases from J, leaving 19 bases between. Germline assignment: CDR1 MNHEY and CDR2 SVGAGI. The CDR3 is 15 amino acids. CDR3 bases: TGTGCCAGCAGTAAACAGGACGCAGGGAAGTATGAGCAGTTCTTC. It specifies CASSKQDAGKYEQFF.

CDR3 residues: CASSLKGQGPIDNEQFF. The CDR3, as DNA: TGTGCCAGCAGCTTAAAGGGACAGGGCCCGATCGACAATGAGCAGTTCTTC. The V gene is TRBV11-3, the J gene TRBJ2-1, with TRBD1 identical over 9 bases. Unmatched junction bases numbered 10, after V lost 2 bases and J lost 5 bases. Per germline, CDR1 SGHNT and CDR2 YENEEA. This CDR3 spans 17 amino acids.

This chain joins TRBV27 and TRBJ2-1; 8 bases map to TRBD2. The germline gives CDR1 MNHEY, CDR2 SMNVEV (reference sequence). The J segment lost 6 bases and the V segment lost 3 bases, leaving 13 bases of the junction unmatched. The CDR3 contains 17 residues. The CDR3 nucleotides read TGTGCCAGCAGTTTGTCTTTTACTCGGACTAGCCGCAATGAGCAGTTCTTC. As protein: CASSLSFTRTSRNEQFF.

The chain combines TRBV27 with TRBJ2-7, with 8 bases matching TRBD1. Germline CDR1 MNHEY, CDR2 SMNVEV (reference sequence). The J segment lost 2 bases and the V segment lost 5 bases, leaving 5 bases of the junction unmatched. The CDR3 sequence is 14 residues long. The CDR3 coding sequence is TGTGCCAGCAGTCTAGGACAGGGCGCCTACGAGCAGTACTTC. Translating it yields CASSLGQGAYEQYF.

J is TRBJ2-1 and V is TRBV18, with 7 bases fitting TRBD2. V lost 5 bases to trimming and J lost 2 bases; unmatched junction nucleotides: 3. The CDR3 has 14 residues. Germline assignment: CDR1 KGHSH and CDR2 LQKENI. In DNA, the CDR3 is TGTGCCAGCTCAACTAGCGAGACCTACAATGAGCAGTTCTTC. Translation: CASSTSETYNEQFF.

This clone appeared a single time. V and J are TRBV18 and TRBJ2-7, with D possibly being TRBD1 (6 bases). The CDR3 sequence is 16 residues long. The germline V gene encodes CDR1 KGHSH and CDR2 LQKENI. V was trimmed by 4 bases and J by 0 bases, leaving 16 bases between them. The CDR3 is CASSLLDRSSSYEQYF. The DNA for the CDR3 is TGTGCCAGCTCACTACTTGACAGGTCGAGCTCCTACGAGCAGTACTTC.

This clone was seen once. The chain has TRBV7-3 and TRBJ2-5; TRBD2 matches at 13 bases. With V trimmed by 5 bases and J by 5 bases, 14 bases remained unmatched. Germline lookup yields CDR1 SGHTA and CDR2 FQGTGA. There are 18 residues in the CDR3. This CDR3 is CASSPPPGTSGIVETQYF. The CDR3 DNA is TGTGCCAGCAGCCCACCTCCCGGGACTAGCGGGATTGTGGAGACCCAGTACTTC.

This chain joins TRBV30 and TRBJ1-1; D uncertain. This CDR3 region has 13 residues. Germline loops: CDR1 GTSNPN, CDR2 SVGIG (reference sequence). V was pared by 0 bases and J by 0 bases, with 5 bases between. CDR3 sequence: CAWSVELNTEAFF. The CDR3 nucleotides are TGTGCCTGGAGTGTCGAGCTGAACACTGAAGCTTTCTTT. The full variable domain, its missing parts supplied by reference TRBV30 and TRBJ1-1, is SQTIHQWPATLVQPVGSPLSLECTVEGTSNPNLYWYRQAAGRGLQLLFYSVGIGQISSEVPQNLSASRPQDRQFILSSKKLLLSDSGFYLCAWSVELNTEAFFGQGTRLTVV.

J is TRBJ2-5 and V is TRBV7-3; 8 positions agree with TRBD1. CDR1 SGHTA and CDR2 FQGTGA come from the germline V gene. V lost 9 bases, J lost 5 bases, and 8 bases stayed unmatched. The CDR3 consists of 13 residues. In DNA form, the CDR3 reads TGTGCCAGTTCAGGGGGCGTCGGGGAGACCCAGTACTTC. This codes for CASSGGVGETQYF.

The J gene is TRBJ2-2, the V gene TRBV29-1, with TRBD1 identical over 8 bases. This CDR3 has 15 amino acids. After removal of 5 bases from V and 0 bases from J, the junction contained 5 bases not matched to a gene. In germline, CDR1 is SQVTM, CDR2 ANQGSEA. The CDR3 here is CSVLGDRPNTGELFF. CDR3 bases: TGCAGCGTTTTGGGGGACAGGCCGAACACCGGGGAGCTGTTTTTT.

In this sample, this clone turned up a few times. The chain is built from TRBV4-2 and TRBJ2-7; D not resolved. Trimming removed 5 bases from V and 6 bases from J, with 8 bases in between. The CDR3 length is 11 residues. Germline V gene lookup returns CDR1 LGHNA and CDR2 YNFKEQ. The CDR3 DNA follows: TGTGCCAGCAGCGACAAGGGCGAGCAGTACTTC. Amino acids: CASSDKGEQYF.